The 20 T cell receptor beta chains below come from one sample, sequenced in a study of blood T cell repertoires in COVID-19. The assay was immunoSEQ multiplex PCR, and TCRdb's table has in-frame clones only and misses some. The sample has about 250,000 clones, over 80% seen once. Sequenced sample: peripheral blood. The source is a man aged 35-49 years with acute or convalescent COVID-19.

V usage is TRBV12-3 or TRBV12-4 and J usage is TRBJ2-3; tentatively, D is TRBD2 (6 bases). The CDR3 runs 13 residues. The germline V and J ends were trimmed by 8 bases and 0 bases, with 9 bases remaining between them. The CDR3 loop is CASQGTSTDTQYF. CDR3 sequence (DNA): TGTGCCAGCCAAGGGACTAGCACAGATACGCAGTATTTT.

The V gene is TRBV19, the J gene TRBJ1-4; TRBD1 aligns across 9 bases. Losses at the gene ends were 7 bases for V and 4 bases for J; bases not matched to a gene: 4. CDR3 length: 14 residues. The germline V gene encodes CDR1 LNHDA and CDR2 SQIVND (reference sequence). As DNA, the CDR3 is TGTGCCAGTACGCCGACAGGGGGTAATGAAAAACTGTTTTTT. Its translation: CASTPTGGNEKLFF.

The chain combines TRBV18 with TRBJ2-5; TRBD1 agrees at 7 bases. Trimming took 2 bases from V and 4 from J; bases not matched to a gene: 7. The CDR3 has 15 residues. CDR1 and CDR2 (germline): KGHSH, LQKENI. The CDR3: CASSPVGRGRETQYF. CDR3 DNA: TGTGCCAGCTCACCAGTCGGAAGGGGGCGAGAGACCCAGTACTTC.

The chain joins TRBV14 to TRBJ1-2; D is uncertain. V was clipped by 1 base and J by 0 bases, with 9 bases between them. The CDR3 spans 15 residues. Germline CDR1 SGHDN, CDR2 FVKESK. This CDR3 reads CASSQATLSNYGYTF. The CDR3 DNA follows: TGTGCCAGCAGCCAAGCGACTCTATCTAACTATGGCTACACCTTC.

This clone has more than one count but fewer than ten. The chain employs TRBV7-9 and TRBJ1-1; D is possibly TRBD1 (5 bases). In germline, CDR1 is SEHNR, CDR2 FQNEAQ (reference sequence). V lost 6 bases and J lost 1, with 9 bases in between. CDR3 length: 13 residues. The CDR3 DNA is TGTGCCAGCAGAGGACAACCGAACACTGAAGCTTTCTTT. Its translation is CASRGQPNTEAFF.

This clone was picked up one time. The chain links TRBV15 to TRBJ2-1; 7 nucleotides match TRBD1. The CDR3 runs 15 residues. The junction had 9 bases not matched to a gene; V was cut back by 1 base and J by 9 bases. The germline V gene encodes CDR1 LNHNV and CDR2 YYDKDF (reference sequence). CDR3 nucleotide sequence: TGTGCCACCAGCAGAGCAGGGGGATCAGGTGGTGAGCAGTTCTTC. As protein: CATSRAGGSGGEQFF.

V is TRBV28 and J is TRBJ2-1; 10 nucleotides line up with TRBD1. This CDR3 is 16 amino acids long. Germline V gene lookup returns CDR1 MDHEN and CDR2 SYDVKM. J lost 8 bases, V lost 5 bases, and 12 bases had no gene match. The CDR3 loop reads CASSDRLGQGSDEQFF. Written as DNA, the CDR3 is TGTGCCAGCAGTGACCGTTTGGGACAGGGGAGCGATGAGCAGTTCTTC.

The chain recombines TRBV15 with TRBJ2-5, with D tentatively TRBD2 (5 bases). The V gene's germline CDR1 is LNHNV and CDR2 YYDKDF (reference sequence). V lost 0 bases and J 5 bases, leaving 13 bases between the germline ends. The CDR3 is 15 residues long. The CDR3 reads CATSRDRGRDETQYF. The CDR3 nucleotides read TGTGCCACCAGCAGAGATCGTGGGAGAGATGAGACCCAGTACTTC. The entire variable domain, with the rest obtained from reference TRBV15 and TRBJ2-5, is as follows: DAMVIQNPRYQVTQFGKPVTLSCSQTLNHNVMYWYQQKSSQAPKLLFHYYDKDFNNEADTPDNFQSRRPNTSFCFLDIRSPGLGDTAMYLCATSRDRGRDETQYFGPGTRLLVL.

This rearrangement joins TRBV19 to TRBJ1-1, with 8 bases aligning to TRBD1. V trimming: 4 bases; J trimming: 4 bases; junction bases outside the gene matches: 2. The germline CDR1 and CDR2 sequences are LNHDA and SQIVND (reference sequence). The CDR3 has 13 amino acids. The CDR3 here is CASSTRGLTEAFF. The DNA of the CDR3 is TGTGCCAGTAGTACCAGGGGGCTCACTGAAGCTTTCTTT.

This clone showed up just once. The rearrangement uses TRBV7-3 and TRBJ1-1; unclear D gene. From germline, CDR1 is SGHTA and CDR2 FQGTGA. This CDR3 is 13 amino acids long. V was trimmed by 3 bases and J by 3 bases, leaving 8 bases between them. The CDR3 region is CASSFFQDTEAFF. The CDR3 DNA is TGTGCCAGCAGCTTTTTTCAGGACACTGAAGCTTTCTTT.

The chain combines TRBV5-1 with TRBJ2-7; 11 nucleotides match TRBD2. V trimming: 4 bases; J trimming: 2 bases; junction bases outside the gene matches: 2. CDR3 length equals 14 residues. CDR1 and CDR2 (germline): SGHRS, YFSETQ. The CDR3: CASSVSGRAYEQYF. DNA of the CDR3: TGCGCCAGCAGCGTTAGCGGGAGGGCCTACGAGCAGTACTTC.

The chain is built from TRBV5-8 and TRBJ2-2; D not resolved. Looked up from germline, CDR1 is SGHTS and CDR2 is YDEGEE. Trimming cost V 0 bases and J 2 bases, with 11 bases left between them. The CDR3 has 16 residues. CDR3 in amino acids: CASSLGWAPNTGELFF. The CDR3, as DNA: TGTGCCAGCAGCTTGGGCTGGGCCCCCAACACCGGGGAGCTGTTTTTT.

This sequence joins TRBV9 and TRBJ1-5, with D possibly matching TRBD1 (6 bases). Looked up from germline, CDR1 is SGDLS and CDR2 is YYNGEE. V dropped 4 bases and J dropped 3 bases, with 14 bases sitting between them. The CDR3 is made up of 15 amino acids. The CDR3 nucleotides are TGTGCCAGCAGCCCCGGAGGGGGGGTCAATCAGCCCCAGCATTTT. This codes for CASSPGGGVNQPQHF.

The chain recombines TRBV6-5 with TRBJ1-4; 7 positions match TRBD1. Germline CDR1 MNHEY, CDR2 SVGAGI. This CDR3 has 15 amino acids. V was clipped by 8 bases and J by 4 bases; unmatched bases: 10. CDR3 nucleotide sequence: TGTGCCAGCGTGCTTGAGGGACAGATTAATGAAAAACTGTTTTTT. As protein: CASVLEGQINEKLFF.

V gene TRBV20-1 combines with J gene TRBJ2-7; no clear D gene. The V end lost 3 bases, the J end lost 1 base, and 10 bases lay between the germline ends. Germline-derived CDR1 and CDR2 are DFQATT and SNEGSKA (reference sequence). The CDR3 sequence is 13 residues long. The CDR3 nucleotides are TGCAGTGCTAGTCCTGGCGGATCCTACGAGCAGTACTTC. Translated, it gives CSASPGGSYEQYF.

This clone came up once. The J gene is TRBJ2-1, the V gene TRBV15; tentatively, D is TRBD2 (5 bases). The CDR3 contains 13 residues. Trimming left V 5 bases short and J 5 bases short, with 10 bases between. Germline CDR1 reads LNHNV; CDR2 reads YYDKDF (reference sequence). The CDR3: CATSARGHNEQFF. The CDR3 bases are TGTGCCACCAGCGCCCGCGGGCACAATGAGCAGTTCTTC.

The chain combines TRBV5-1 with TRBJ1-1; a possible D gene is TRBD1 (5 bases). This CDR3 region has 15 residues. Germline-derived CDR1 and CDR2 are SGHRS and YFSETQ. V shed 4 bases and J shed 3 bases, with 16 bases lying between them. CDR3 in amino acids: CASSTLGGVDTEAFF. The CDR3 nucleotides are TGCGCCAGCAGCACATTGGGAGGGGTGGACACTGAAGCTTTCTTT. Together with reference TRBV5-1 and TRBJ1-1, the CDR3 gives the full variable domain: KAGVTQTPRYLIKTRGQQVTLSCSPISGHRSVSWYQQTPGQGLQFLFEYFSETQRNKGNFPGRFSGRQFSNSRSEMNVSTLELGDSALYLCASSTLGGVDTEAFFGQGTRLTVV.

The CDR3 is CASSLTAGTGDETQYF. CDR3 bases: TGTGCCAGCAGCTTAACAGCTGGGACAGGGGACGAGACCCAGTACTTC. V is TRBV7-3 and J is TRBJ2-5; 10 bases fit TRBD1. The V gene's germline CDR1 is SGHTA and CDR2 FQGTGA. This CDR3 is built from 16 residues. V shed 0 bases, J shed 5 bases, and the junction held 6 bases outside the gene matches.

This clone was counted a single time. The chain uses TRBV14 and TRBJ2-5; 9 bases match TRBD2. With V trimmed by 5 bases and J by 6 bases, 7 bases remained unmatched. The CDR3 extends over 14 amino acids. Per germline, CDR1 SGHDN and CDR2 FVKESK. The CDR3 DNA is TGTGCCAGCAGCGACCTTAGCGGGAGCAAGACCCAGTACTTC. Amino acid sequence: CASSDLSGSKTQYF.

The chain has TRBV18 and TRBJ2-3; 8 bases are a match to TRBD2. There are 15 residues in the CDR3. J was trimmed by 5 bases and V by 2 bases; bases with no gene match: 6. Germline-derived CDR1 and CDR2 are KGHSH and LQKENI. The CDR3 spells CASSPGGLGVDTQYF. The CDR3 nucleotides read TGTGCCAGCTCACCAGGGGGACTAGGAGTAGATACGCAGTATTTT.